Detailed here is one T cell receptor (beta chain). Its matching antigen is unknown. This sample is drawn from a study of CD8 T cells in Susac syndrome. Broader study findings: Clonal expansion of CD8+ cells in Susac peaked in TEMRA cells (and in active patients).

Random hexamers were used to reverse transcribe about 0.45 to 1 ug of RNA. Multiplex PCR with immunoSEQ amplified the TCR beta CDR3 across 54 Vbeta and 13 Jbeta. TCRdb recomputed calls from the immunoSEQ multiplex PCR reads with MiXCR, one row per CDR3 protein. This sample carries 85,000 to 120,000 distinct CDR3 sequences, 94% of them seen once, and the ten largest clones take 0.4% to 0.5%. Sequencing of TCR beta was performed on blood CD8+ and CD4+ T cells. Sequenced: CD8+ T cells from PBMCs. This TCR was sampled from a human donor with Susac syndrome.

The CDR3 sequence: CASSVGGLAPQETQYF. The CDR3 DNA is TGTGCCAGCAGCGTAGGTGGACTAGCCCCACAAGAGACCCAGTACTTC. The rearrangement joins TRBV9 to TRBJ2-5, with 8 bases aligning to TRBD2. Germline CDR1 and CDR2: SGDLS and YYNGEE. The V and J ends lost 0 bases and 2 bases, in that order; junction bases with no gene match: 6. This CDR3 is built from 16 residues.